These 30 T cell receptor beta chains share one sample of origin, sequenced in a study of early T cells in non-severe SARS-CoV-2 infection. TCRdb re-analysed the 5' RACE reads in MiXCR, keeping a single row per CDR3 protein. The profile shows tens of thousands of distinct CDR3 sequences, approximately 11% of them singletons. Sequencing used whole blood. The origin of the receptors is an adult who was a healthcare worker with PCR-confirmed SARS-CoV-2 infection or an uninfected control (not recorded which).

This clonotype has a handful of counts. The chain couples TRBV6-5 to TRBJ2-3, with 8 bases matching TRBD2. The V gene end was trimmed by 6 bases and the J gene end by 5 bases; junction bases not matched to a gene: 13. Germline V lookup: CDR1 MNHEY, CDR2 SVGAGI. CDR3 length: 16 amino acids. Here the CDR3 DNA reads TGTGCCAGCAGGCATCCCAGCGGGAGAGCTGGAGATACGCAGTATTTT. Translating gives CASRHPSGRAGDTQYF.

This clonotype was observed many times. The V gene is TRBV18, the J gene TRBJ2-1; the D is unclear. The germline V gene encodes CDR1 KGHSH and CDR2 LQKENI. The CDR3 covers 15 residues. The V end was cut by 5 bases, the J end by 5 bases, with 16 bases between. CDR3 in DNA: TGTGCCAGCTCATCGATTAAGTTTGCGAACAATGAGCAGTTCTTC. It translates to CASSSIKFANNEQFF.

This clonotype appeared a few times. The rearrangement uses TRBV20-1 and TRBJ2-7, with 7 bases that match TRBD1. J lost 3 bases, V lost 0 bases, and 2 bases had no gene match. The CDR3 has 13 amino acids. The V gene's germline CDR1 is DFQATT and CDR2 SNEGSKA (reference sequence). For the CDR3, the DNA is TGCAGTGCTAGAGAACGGACAGGCTACGAGCAGTACTTC. Its translation: CSARERTGYEQYF.

This clonotype was recorded many times. The V call is TRBV20-1, the J call TRBJ2-5, with D possibly being TRBD1 (6 bases). CDR1 and CDR2 from the germline V gene are DFQATT and SNEGSKA (reference sequence). Trimming took 3 bases from V and 7 from J, leaving 15 bases between them. CDR3 length: 13 amino acids. The CDR3 reads CSARETGGGTQYF. Written as DNA, the CDR3 is TGCAGTGCTAGGGAGACAGGTGGGGGGACCCAGTACTTC.

This chain connects TRBV16 to TRBJ2-2, with TRBD2 as a possible D gene (6 bases). The length of the CDR3 is 13 residues. Germline V gene sequence: CDR1 KGHSY, CDR2 FQNENV. V was shortened by 0 bases and J by 11 bases, with 10 bases between the two germline ends. This CDR3 reads CASSQSGAGELFF. CDR3 sequence (DNA): TGTGCCAGCAGCCAATCTGGGGCGGGAGAGCTGTTTTTT. The variable domain in full, with the rest retrieved from reference TRBV16 and TRBJ2-2, is GEEVAQTPKHLVRGEGQKAKLYCAPIKGHSYVFWYQQVLKNEFKFLISFQNENVFDETGMPKERFSAKCLPNSPCSLEIQATKLEDSAVYFCASSQSGAGELFFGEGSRLTVL.

There are many counts of this clonotype. The rearrangement uses TRBV7-7 and TRBJ2-7; 7 bases match TRBD2. Germline CDR1 is SSHAT and CDR2 is FNYEAQ (reference sequence). V was clipped by 5 bases and J by 6 bases; unmatched bases: 10. This CDR3 region has 14 residues. DNA for the CDR3: TGTGCCAGCAGCAGAAATCCCGGGGAGGGCGAGCAGTACTTC. The encoded protein is CASSRNPGEGEQYF.

This clonotype was found a few times. The J gene is TRBJ2-1, the V gene TRBV21-1; TRBD2 is the table's D call and was not checked against the DNA. TRBV21-1 is a known pseudogene. The CDR3 totals 12 residues. CDR3 sequence reads: CASSMVTSEQFF. DNA of the CDR3: TGTGCCAGCAGCATGGTGACTAGCGAGCAGTTCTTC.

This clonotype was counted a few times. V gene TRBV4-1 combines with J gene TRBJ2-7; D unclear. CDR1 and CDR2 (germline): MGHRA, YSYEKL. Trimming stripped 3 bases from V and 1 base from J, with 13 bases between. The CDR3 covers 15 residues. The CDR3 reads CASSQGLLGSYEQYF. The DNA of the CDR3 is TGCGCCAGCAGCCAGGGCCTATTAGGATCCTACGAGCAGTACTTC.

The chain couples TRBV7-9 to TRBJ2-3; a possible D gene is TRBD1 (5 bases). The CDR3 spans 12 residues. The V gene's germline CDR1 is SEHNR and CDR2 FQNEAQ (reference sequence). The ends were cut back, 3 bases at V and 10 bases at J, with 11 bases in the middle. CDR3 residues: CASSLDTYAQYF. CDR3 DNA sequence: TGTGCCAGCAGCTTGGACACCTACGCGCAGTATTTT.

The chain recombines TRBV12-3 or TRBV12-4 with TRBJ1-5; D possibly corresponds to TRBD1 (5 bases). Trimming stripped 3 bases from V and 6 bases from J, with 9 bases between. The CDR3 spans 13 residues. The DNA for the CDR3 is TGTGCCAGCAGTTTCGGGGCGGGTCAGCCCCAGCATTTT. This translates into CASSFGAGQPQHF.

This clonotype was counted ten times or more. The chain employs TRBV19 and TRBJ2-7, with D uncertain. The germline V gene encodes CDR1 LNHDA and CDR2 SQIVND (reference sequence). Trimming removed 8 bases from V and 5 bases from J, with 16 bases in between. This CDR3 is built from 13 residues. The CDR3 here is CASPPTSRHEQYF. The CDR3, as DNA: TGTGCCAGTCCCCCGACCTCGCGGCACGAGCAGTACTTC.

This clonotype has ten or more counts. The rearrangement links TRBV19 to TRBJ2-7, with TRBD1 matching 9 bases. V lost 3 bases and J lost 2; bases outside the gene matches: 2. The CDR3 spans 14 residues. Germline V gives CDR1 LNHDA, CDR2 SQIVND (reference sequence). The CDR3: CASSIGTGTYEQYF. In DNA form, the CDR3 reads TGTGCCAGTAGTATTGGGACAGGGACCTACGAGCAGTACTTC.

Ten or more counts support this clonotype. One junction end disagrees with the germline gene, perhaps due to a read error. J is TRBJ2-1 and V is TRBV7-9; TRBD2 agrees at 12 bases. Germline V gives CDR1 SEHNR, CDR2 FQNEAQ (reference sequence). The CDR3 runs to 15 residues. The chain's CDR3 is CASILRGLAGDEQFF. CDR3 nucleotides: TGTGCCAGCATCTTACGGGGACTAGCGGGCGATGAGCAGTTCTTC.

This clonotype was found a few times. The chain combines TRBV6-6 with TRBJ2-1; TRBD1 might be the D (6 bases). The germline gives CDR1 MNHNY, CDR2 SVGAGI (reference sequence). The germline V and J ends were trimmed by 2 bases and 9 bases, with 8 bases remaining between them. The CDR3 spans 12 residues. In nucleotides, the CDR3 is TGTGCCAGCAGTTACATAGGGGGTGAGCAGTTCTTC. Amino acid sequence: CASSYIGGEQFF.

This clonotype has at least ten counts. A read error is possible here, since a much larger clone lies one base away. The V and J genes are TRBV7-2 and TRBJ2-5, with D hard to call. V was clipped by 5 bases and J by 2 bases, with 3 bases between them. The CDR3 covers 11 residues. Per the germline V gene, CDR1 is SGHTA and CDR2 is FQGNSA. The CDR3, as DNA: TGTGCCAGCAGCCGACAAGAGACCCAGTACTTC. Protein sequence: CASSRQETQYF.

This clonotype qualifies as medium-sized. The rearrangement links TRBV20-1 to TRBJ2-3; 11 bases are shared with TRBD2. V shed 5 bases and J 4 bases; nucleotides not matched to a gene: 5. The CDR3 sequence is 14 residues long. CDR1 DFQATT and CDR2 SNEGSKA come from the germline V gene (reference sequence). CDR3 loop: CSALAGGSSDTQYF. Written as DNA, the CDR3 is TGCAGTGCTTTAGCGGGAGGGAGTTCAGATACGCAGTATTTT.

In DNA form, the CDR3 reads TGTGCCAGCAGCAAAGCCTCCACAGATACGCAGTATTTT. This translates into CASSKASTDTQYF. V gene TRBV7-9 combines with J gene TRBJ2-3; D unresolved. The V end lost 5 bases, the J end lost 2 bases, and 8 bases lay between the germline ends. Germline CDR1 SEHNR, CDR2 FQNEAQ (reference sequence). There are 13 residues in the CDR3.

This chain links TRBV12-3 or TRBV12-4 with TRBJ2-2; D may be TRBD2 (6 bases). V gave up 7 bases and J gave up 2 bases, with 11 bases separating them. The CDR3 consists of 14 residues. This CDR3 reads CASIPGLNTGELFF. In nucleotides, the CDR3 is TGTGCCAGCATCCCGGGACTCAACACCGGGGAGCTGTTTTTT.

This clonotype was observed many times. V usage is TRBV10-3 and J usage is TRBJ2-1; D is unclear. There are 12 residues in the CDR3. Germline lookup yields CDR1 ENHRY and CDR2 SYGVKD. V dropped 6 bases and J dropped 5 bases, with 8 bases sitting between them. CDR3 bases: TGTGCCATCAGCTCGACCGACAATGAGCAGTTCTTC. Translating gives CAISSTDNEQFF.

The CDR3: CASRLAGNTGELFF. CDR3 DNA: TGTGCCTCCCGACTAGCGGGGAACACCGGGGAGCTGTTTTTT. This chain joins TRBV7-2 and TRBJ2-2; 10 bases line up with TRBD2. Germline V lookup: CDR1 SGHTA, CDR2 FQGNSA. The CDR3 sequence is 14 residues long. The trim removed 11 bases at V and 1 base at J, leaving 4 bases unmatched. The full variable domain, in which reference TRBV7-2 and TRBJ2-2 provide the parts outside the CDR3, is GAGVSQSPSNKVTEKGKDVELRCDPISGHTALYWYRQSLGQGLEFLIYFQGNSAPDKSGLPSDRFSAERTGGSVSTLTIQRTQQEDSAVYLCASRLAGNTGELFFGEGSRLTVL.

This clonotype was observed a few times. This chain connects TRBV7-7 to TRBJ2-5; D possibly matches TRBD1 or TRBD2 (5 bases each). Trimming removed 3 bases from V and 5 bases from J, with 16 bases in between. Germline V gene lookup returns CDR1 SSHAT and CDR2 FNYEAQ (reference sequence). The CDR3 extends over 15 amino acids. The CDR3 DNA follows: TGTGCCAGCAGCTTCTCACTAGGGGCCCACGAGACCCAGTACTTC. Protein product: CASSFSLGAHETQYF.

V and J are TRBV10-3 and TRBJ2-2; D is unresolved. Between the trimmed V and J ends, which lost 3 bases and 8 bases, there was a span of 13 bases. This CDR3 is 14 amino acids long. Germline-derived CDR1 and CDR2 are ENHRY and SYGVKD. CDR3 nucleotide sequence: TGTGCCATCAGTGATTGGCCCTCCGGAGGGGAGCTGTTTTTT. Protein sequence: CAISDWPSGGELFF.

The genes are TRBV2 and TRBJ2-3, with D perhaps matching TRBD2 (6 bases). The CDR3 spans 15 residues. Germline V gene data show CDR1 as SNHLY and CDR2 as FYNNEI. Deletions cut 7 bases from V and 0 bases from J, with 14 bases between. CDR3 amino acids: CASIASVASTDTQYF. The CDR3 DNA sequence: TGTGCCAGCATCGCTAGCGTAGCTAGCACAGATACGCAGTATTTT.

This clonotype was detected only a few times. The gene calls are TRBV5-1 and TRBJ2-7; a possible D gene is TRBD2 (5 bases). This CDR3 comprises 13 residues. V was pared by 7 bases and J by 6 bases, with 17 bases between. CDR1 and CDR2 from the germline V gene are SGHRS and YFSETQ. In DNA form, the CDR3 reads TGCGCCAGCGCCGGGAATGGAGGTCTCGAGCAGTACTTC. Its translation: CASAGNGGLEQYF.

As regards this clonotype: The junction does not match germline at one end; this may be a read error. The chain couples TRBV2 to TRBJ2-7; no clear D gene. Germline CDR1 is SNHLY and CDR2 is FYNNEI. The CDR3 covers 13 residues. The CDR3: CVSSEVLAYEQYF. Written as DNA, the CDR3 is TGTGTCAGCAGTGAGGTTCTAGCCTACGAGCAGTACTTC.

The chain couples TRBV28 to TRBJ1-5; D may be TRBD1 (6 bases). V was trimmed by 7 bases and J by 5 bases, leaving 21 bases between them. The CDR3 is 16 amino acids. CDR1 and CDR2 from the germline V gene are MDHEN and SYDVKM. The CDR3 bases are TGTGCCAGCACAGAAGGGACGATGGGGGGGCATCAGCCCCAGCATTTT. This codes for CASTEGTMGGHQPQHF.

This clonotype has just a few counts. V and J are TRBV7-3 and TRBJ2-1, with no clear D. CDR1 is SGHTA and CDR2 is FQGTGA in the germline V gene. Deletions cut 5 bases from V and 9 bases from J, with 20 bases between. The CDR3 length is 15 residues. CDR3 region: CASSQAPGGAAEQFF. The CDR3 DNA reads as TGTGCCAGCAGCCAAGCCCCTGGCGGCGCCGCTGAGCAGTTCTTC.

This clonotype showed up just a few times. The genes are TRBV20-1 and TRBJ2-3, with 10 bases that match TRBD2. Germline V lookup: CDR1 DFQATT, CDR2 SNEGSKA (reference sequence). V was clipped by 2 bases and J by 1 base; unmatched bases: 0. This CDR3 region has 14 residues. The CDR3 DNA reads TGCAGTGCTAGACTAGCGGGAGGCACAGATACGCAGTATTTT. This gives the protein CSARLAGGTDTQYF.

This clonotype is medium-sized within its sample. The chain uses TRBV12-3 or TRBV12-4 and TRBJ2-7; D not resolved. The CDR3 loop spans 16 amino acids. Trimming pared 4 bases from V and 0 bases from J, leaving 16 bases between. This chain's CDR3 is CASSSNTFPHSYEQYF. The CDR3 coding sequence is TGTGCCAGCAGTTCCAACACCTTCCCCCACTCCTACGAGCAGTACTTC.

This clonotype came up many times. The chain carries TRBV29-1 and TRBJ2-1, with D possibly being TRBD1 or TRBD2 (5 bases each). Germline CDR1 SQVTM, CDR2 ANQGSEA. Trimming left V 5 bases short and J 8 bases short, with 19 bases between. This CDR3 has 14 residues. This chain's CDR3 is CSVQKPTRGHEQFF. In nucleotides, the CDR3 is TGCAGCGTTCAAAAACCCACACGGGGACATGAGCAGTTCTTC.